Below are 9 T cell receptor beta chains sequenced from a single sample in a study of human T cells and chemical hapten exposure. During construction of the library, unique molecular identifiers were attached to individual cDNA molecules for quantitative, reproducible TCR counting. TCRdb fed the reads into MiXCR, producing one record per CDR3 protein. This table has about 800 distinct CDR3 sequences, 60% to 80% appearing once. Indicated treatment: therapeutic diphenylcyclopropenone sensitization with weekly scalp DPC. Material: whole blood, obtained before DPC sensitization or 2, 6, or about 24 weeks after (not recorded which). These receptors all come from an adult with alopecia areata. Some clones in this sample may be carry-over from other donors' samples. This table probably holds off-target reads from a library built for another chain.

The V and J genes are TRBV6-4 and TRBJ2-3, with D tentatively TRBD2 (6 bases). The CDR3 runs to 15 residues. The ends were cut back, 3 bases at V and 11 bases at J, with 21 bases in the middle. Germline V gene data show CDR1 as MRHNA and CDR2 as SNTAGT. CDR3 coding DNA: TGTGCCAGCAGTGAGGATTGGCCTAGCTTGGAGGGGCAGTATTTT. Residues: CASSEDWPSLEGQYF.

The chain carries TRBV29-1 and TRBJ2-2, with D possibly being TRBD1 (5 bases). V lost 5 bases to trimming and J lost 6 bases, with 19 bases between them. Germline CDR1 and CDR2: SQVTM and ANQGSEA. The CDR3 has 15 amino acids. The CDR3 DNA sequence: TGCAGCGTTCTCACCCATCTAGGGGTACCCGGGGAGCTGTTTTTT. Translation gives CSVLTHLGVPGELFF.

This clonotype has a handful of counts. The chain joins TRBV27 to TRBJ2-4; the D is unclear. V was pared by 3 bases and J by 0 bases, with 3 bases between. CDR1 MNHEY and CDR2 SMNVEV come from the germline V gene (reference sequence). The CDR3 has 13 residues. The CDR3 reads CASSFSAKNIQYF. DNA of the CDR3: TGTGCCAGCAGTTTTTCAGCCAAAAACATTCAGTACTTC.

This chain connects TRBV7-3 to TRBJ2-2; the match to TRBD1 covers 10 bases. The CDR3 covers 17 residues. Trimming cost V 1 base and J 1 base; bases outside gene matches: 3. Germline lookup yields CDR1 SGHTA and CDR2 FQGTGA. The CDR3 spells CASSLRGQGKNTGELFF. CDR3 nucleotides: TGTGCCAGCAGCTTAAGGGGACAGGGGAAGAACACCGGGGAGCTGTTTTTT.

This clonotype showed up just a few times. This rearrangement joins TRBV20-1 to TRBJ2-5; 8 bases line up with TRBD2. The CDR3 spans 15 residues. J lost 2 bases, V lost 4 bases, and 9 bases had no gene match. Germline CDR1 DFQATT, CDR2 SNEGSKA (reference sequence). CDR3 loop: CSAKQSSGFQETQYF. The CDR3 DNA follows: TGCAGTGCTAAACAGTCTAGCGGGTTTCAAGAGACCCAGTACTTC.

This clonotype came up a few times. The V gene is TRBV20-1, the J gene TRBJ2-1; 13 bases match TRBD2. The CDR3 runs to 16 residues. Germline CDR1 is DFQATT and CDR2 is SNEGSKA (reference sequence). V gave up 1 base and J gave up 9 bases; unmatched junction bases: 9. The CDR3 bases are TGCAGTGCTAGAGTAGGTGGGACTAGCGGGATCCTTGAGCAGTTCTTC. Translating gives CSARVGGTSGILEQFF.

This chain uses TRBV28 with TRBJ2-1, with D possibly being TRBD1 (5 bases). The CDR3 contains 14 residues. CDR1 and CDR2 from the germline V gene are MDHEN and SYDVKM. V was shortened by 8 bases and J by 6 bases, with 17 bases between the two germline ends. CDR3 nucleotides: TGTGCCAGCTATACCAGGGTCGGTTCCAATGAGCAGTTCTTC. It codes for CASYTRVGSNEQFF.

There are a few counts of this clonotype. The chain couples TRBV29-1 to TRBJ2-5, with TRBD2 matching 7 bases. The CDR3 runs to 12 residues. Per the germline V gene, CDR1 is SQVTM and CDR2 is ANQGSEA. V shed 8 bases, J shed 2 bases, and the junction held 5 bases outside the gene matches. The CDR3 DNA sequence: TGCAGCACTCGGGGGGTACAAGAGACCCAGTACTTC. As protein: CSTRGVQETQYF.

The CDR3, as DNA: TGTGCCAGCAGTATCTCCCTCAGGGGAGACGAGCAGTACTTC. Amino acid sequence: CASSISLRGDEQYF. The chain recombines TRBV27 with TRBJ2-7; possible D gene TRBD1, 6 bases. This CDR3 contains 14 residues. Trimming removed 5 bases from V and 5 bases from J, with 16 bases in between. Germline CDR1 reads MNHEY; CDR2 reads SMNVEV (reference sequence).